This entry lists 26 T cell receptor beta chains sequenced from one sample in a study of blood T cell repertoires in COVID-19. Method: immunoSEQ multiplex PCR; TCRdb's copy keeps in-frame clones and lacks some. The repertoire has around 62,000 clones, about 88% of them found once; the top ten carry around 9.1%. Material for sequencing was PBMCs or T cells enriched from blood (not recorded which). These receptor sequences come from a woman aged 40 to 50 who had recovered from COVID-19.

The chain combines TRBV5-1 with TRBJ2-1, with 8 bases fitting TRBD1. The J segment lost 4 bases and the V segment lost 4 bases, leaving 10 bases of the junction unmatched. The CDR3 totals 16 residues. Germline V gives CDR1 SGHRS, CDR2 YFSETQ. CDR3 region: CASSEEPGQAYNEQFF. The CDR3 bases are TGCGCCAGCAGCGAAGAACCGGGACAGGCTTACAATGAGCAGTTCTTC.

The sample holds a few counts of this clone. The rearrangement links TRBV25-1 to TRBJ2-7; 7 nucleotides match TRBD2. Per germline, CDR1 MGHDK and CDR2 SYGVNS. V shed 1 base and J 5 bases; nucleotides not matched to a gene: 11. There are 16 residues in the CDR3. The CDR3 bases are TGTGCCAGCAGTGAATCCTGGCCAAGGGAGGGGCACGAGCAGTACTTC. It specifies CASSESWPREGHEQYF.

The chain recombines TRBV24-1 with TRBJ2-3; TRBD2 aligns across 9 bases. V trimming: 4 bases; J trimming: 0 bases; junction bases outside the gene matches: 7. There are 17 residues in the CDR3. Looked up from germline, CDR1 is KGHDR and CDR2 is SFDVKD. The CDR3 coding sequence is TGTGCCACCAGTGACTGGCGTAGCGGGGGTAGCACAGATACGCAGTATTTT. Translation: CATSDWRSGGSTDTQYF.

The chain joins TRBV5-4 to TRBJ2-7; D is possibly TRBD1 (5 bases). CDR3 length: 12 residues. V shed 5 bases and J shed 6 bases, with 12 bases lying between them. Germline loops: CDR1 SGHNT, CDR2 YYREEE (reference sequence). CDR3 coding DNA: TGTGCCAGCAGTCCAACAGGAAGCGAGCAGTACTTC. Its translation is CASSPTGSEQYF.

This clone has a handful of counts. The chain couples TRBV10-3 to TRBJ1-1; D perhaps matches TRBD1 (6 bases). Germline loops: CDR1 ENHRY, CDR2 SYGVKD. The CDR3 sequence is 14 residues long. With 6 bases removed from V and 1 base from J, the gap between germline ends came to 12 bases. This CDR3 is CAISTDRRNTEAFF. The CDR3 nucleotides read TGTGCCATCAGCACCGACAGGAGGAACACTGAAGCTTTCTTT.

J is TRBJ1-6 and V is TRBV3-1 (or the pseudogene TRBV3-2); D might be TRBD1 (5 bases). The CDR3 length is 13 residues. Looked up from germline, CDR1 is LGHDT and CDR2 is YNNKEL (reference sequence). Trimming cost V 3 bases and J 8 bases, with 8 bases left between them. The chain's CDR3 is CASSQGLDSPLHF. The CDR3 DNA follows: TGTGCCAGCAGCCAGGGGCTGGATTCACCCCTCCACTTT.

This clone was found a few times. The rearrangement uses TRBV20-1 and TRBJ1-6; D gene ambiguous. The germline CDR1 and CDR2 sequences are DFQATT and SNEGSKA (reference sequence). The CDR3 has 14 amino acids. Trimming cost V 3 bases and J 9 bases, with 15 bases left between them. The CDR3 loop reads CSASFGLEGSPLHF. CDR3 sequence (DNA): TGCAGTGCTAGTTTTGGTCTTGAGGGTTCACCCCTCCACTTT.

The chain recombines TRBV7-3 with TRBJ1-2; D uncertain. This CDR3 contains 16 residues. Germline values: CDR1 SGHTA, CDR2 FQGTGA. V was cut by 1 base and J by 4 bases, with 16 bases left in between. CDR3 sequence (DNA): TGTGCCAGCAGCTTAAATCCGACTCCGGCGGGCTATGGCTACACCTTC. Encoded protein: CASSLNPTPAGYGYTF.

The rearrangement joins TRBV5-1 to TRBJ2-7; 7 nucleotides align to TRBD1. The germline V gene has CDR1 SGHRS and CDR2 YFSETQ. V was clipped by 0 bases and J by 4 bases; unmatched bases: 1. The CDR3 spans 13 residues. Here the CDR3 reads CASSLGDRYEQYF. The CDR3, as DNA: TGCGCCAGCAGCTTGGGGGACAGATACGAGCAGTACTTC.

The chain couples TRBV11-1 to TRBJ2-7; 9 nucleotides align to TRBD1. From germline, CDR1 is SGHAT and CDR2 FQDESV (reference sequence). V lost 6 bases and J lost 3; bases outside the gene matches: 6. The CDR3 length is 14 residues. The CDR3 is CASRRGQGNYEQYF. The CDR3 DNA sequence: TGTGCCAGCAGACGGGGACAGGGTAACTACGAGCAGTACTTC.

V gene TRBV9 combines with J gene TRBJ2-4, with D possibly being TRBD2 (6 bases). Trimming stripped 5 bases from V and 8 bases from J, with 17 bases between. The CDR3 is 14 amino acids. Germline-derived CDR1 and CDR2 are SGDLS and YYNGEE. The CDR3: CASSAGTGGYIQYF. DNA of the CDR3: TGTGCCAGCAGTGCAGGGACCGGGGGATACATTCAGTACTTC.

The V and J genes are TRBV7-2 and TRBJ2-7; D unresolved. V shed 6 bases and J shed 3 bases, with 12 bases lying between them. Germline V lookup: CDR1 SGHTA, CDR2 FQGNSA. The CDR3 contains 13 residues. The CDR3 sequence is CASSPRRVYEQYF. The DNA for the CDR3 is TGTGCCAGCAGTCCGAGGCGCGTCTACGAGCAGTACTTC. Drawing the rest from reference TRBV7-2 and TRBJ2-7, the complete variable domain is GAGVSQSPSNKVTEKGKDVELRCDPISGHTALYWYRQSLGQGLEFLIYFQGNSAPDKSGLPSDRFSAERTGGSVSTLTIQRTQQEDSAVYLCASSPRRVYEQYFGPGTRLTVT.

The V gene is TRBV18, the J gene TRBJ1-3; D possibly corresponds to TRBD1 (6 bases). Trimming pared 3 bases from V and 0 bases from J, leaving 12 bases between. The CDR3 runs 16 residues. Germline V gives CDR1 KGHSH, CDR2 LQKENI. The CDR3 sequence: CASSPIPTGSGNTIYF. CDR3 in DNA: TGTGCCAGCTCACCGATACCGACAGGCTCTGGAAACACCATATATTTT.

The CDR3 DNA is TGCGCCAGCAGTGAGTCAGCAGGGGTGGGCACTGAAGCTTTCTTT. This encodes CASSESAGVGTEAFF. This chain joins TRBV10-2 and TRBJ1-1, with D maybe TRBD1 (6 bases). V lost 0 bases and J lost 4, with 12 bases in between. The CDR3 contains 15 residues. The V gene's germline CDR1 is WSHSY and CDR2 SAAADI.

The gene calls are TRBV5-6 and TRBJ1-1; D not certain. Germline values: CDR1 SGHDT, CDR2 YYEEEE. The CDR3 spans 16 residues. V dropped 0 bases and J dropped 2 bases, with 14 bases sitting between them. As DNA, the CDR3 is TGTGCCAGCAGCTTGGGGAATCTAGCTCAAAACACTGAAGCTTTCTTT. It encodes CASSLGNLAQNTEAFF. The full variable domain, in which reference TRBV5-6 and TRBJ1-1 provide the parts outside the CDR3, is DAGVTQSPTHLIKTRGQQVTLRCSPKSGHDTVSWYQQALGQGPQFIFQYYEEEERQRGNFPDRFSGHQFPNYSSELNVNALLLGDSALYLCASSLGNLAQNTEAFFGQGTRLTVV.

This sequence joins TRBV5-1 and TRBJ2-5, with 15 positions matching TRBD2. Looked up from germline, CDR1 is SGHRS and CDR2 is YFSETQ. Unmatched junction bases numbered 15, after V lost 4 bases and J lost 5 bases. The CDR3 totals 19 residues. CDR3 sequence: CASSPERGTSGGRIETQYF. The CDR3 DNA sequence: TGCGCCAGCAGCCCCGAACGAGGGACTAGCGGGGGGCGGATCGAGACCCAGTACTTC.

The chain employs TRBV18 and TRBJ2-3, with D perhaps matching TRBD2 (5 bases). In germline, CDR1 is KGHSH, CDR2 LQKENI. The CDR3 has 16 residues. V lost 3 bases, J lost 2 bases, and 15 bases lay in between. CDR3 coding DNA: TGTGCCAGCTCACCCGATAGGGAGTGGAACACAGATACGCAGTATTTT. This translates into CASSPDREWNTDTQYF.

This clone was detected once. The rearrangement joins TRBV7-6 to TRBJ2-2; D may be TRBD2 (6 bases). The germline V and J ends were trimmed by 0 bases and 5 bases, with 10 bases remaining between them. The length of the CDR3 is 15 residues. Per the germline V gene, CDR1 is SGHVS and CDR2 is FNYEAQ. The CDR3 DNA follows: TGTGCCAGCAGCTTAGCCGCTGGGGGGACCGGGGAGCTGTTTTTT. It codes for CASSLAAGGTGELFF.

The chain couples TRBV6-5 to TRBJ1-2, with 12 nucleotides matching TRBD1. Germline CDR1 is MNHEY and CDR2 is SVGAGI. The V and J ends lost 2 bases and 4 bases, in that order; junction bases with no gene match: 2. This CDR3 has 15 residues. In DNA, the CDR3 is TGTGCCAGCAGTTACGGGACAGGGGGCCCCTATGGCTACACCTTC. It yields the protein CASSYGTGGPYGYTF.

J is TRBJ2-1 and V is TRBV9; TRBD2 matches 10 bases. Germline V gene lookup returns CDR1 SGDLS and CDR2 YYNGEE. V lost 4 bases and J lost 6; bases outside the gene matches: 4. The CDR3 consists of 14 residues. The CDR3 is CASSSGGGRNEQFF. CDR3 DNA: TGTGCCAGCAGCAGCGGGGGGGGCCGCAATGAGCAGTTCTTC.

V usage is TRBV19 and J usage is TRBJ1-2; 7 nucleotides agree with TRBD1. The germline CDR1 and CDR2 sequences are LNHDA and SQIVND (reference sequence). The V gene end was trimmed by 2 bases and the J gene end by 3 bases; junction bases not matched to a gene: 9. The CDR3 has 16 amino acids. This CDR3 is CASSINGRGSDYGYTF. The DNA of the CDR3 is TGTGCCAGTAGTATAAATGGCAGGGGGTCGGACTATGGCTACACCTTC.

This clone has a single count. V is TRBV6-5 and J is TRBJ1-6, with D maybe TRBD1 (6 bases). The CDR3 has 14 amino acids. Trimming cost V 4 bases and J 14 bases, with 18 bases left between them. CDR1 is MNHEY and CDR2 is SVGAGI in the germline V gene. CDR3 loop: CASSSIHREETLHF. The CDR3 nucleotides are TGTGCCAGCAGTTCGATTCACAGGGAAGAGACCCTCCACTTT.

The chain uses TRBV20-1 and TRBJ1-2; D is ambiguous. V was shortened by 7 bases and J by 4 bases, with 10 bases between the two germline ends. There are 11 residues in the CDR3. Per germline, CDR1 DFQATT and CDR2 SNEGSKA (reference sequence). The CDR3 DNA sequence: TGCAGTGTCCGGGAGGCCTATGGCTACACCTTC. This gives the protein CSVREAYGYTF.

V usage is TRBV19 and J usage is TRBJ1-6; 7 bases are a match to TRBD1. J gave up 11 bases and V 7 bases, and 20 bases lay outside the gene matches. This CDR3 region has 17 residues. The germline V gene encodes CDR1 LNHDA and CDR2 SQIVND (reference sequence). CDR3 loop: CASNSDRELPGATPLHF. CDR3 bases: TGTGCCAGTAATAGCGACAGGGAGCTTCCGGGGGCGACACCCCTCCACTTT.

The chain links TRBV28 to TRBJ1-2, with a tentative D call TRBD1 (6 bases). The CDR3 has 15 residues. V was trimmed by 4 bases and J by 8 bases, leaving 20 bases between them. Looked up from germline, CDR1 is MDHEN and CDR2 is SYDVKM. The CDR3 is CASSSRTVAITGYTF. The CDR3 DNA follows: TGTGCCAGCAGTTCCCGGACAGTCGCTATTACGGGCTACACCTTC.

The chain uses TRBV27 and TRBJ2-7; 11 nucleotides line up with TRBD2. This CDR3 has 13 residues. The germline V gene has CDR1 MNHEY and CDR2 SMNVEV (reference sequence). V dropped 6 bases and J dropped 8; count of bases not matched to a gene: 6. CDR3 nucleotides: TGTGCCAGCAGCCGTTTAGCGGGGGGGCAGCAGTACTTC. Its translation: CASSRLAGGQQYF.